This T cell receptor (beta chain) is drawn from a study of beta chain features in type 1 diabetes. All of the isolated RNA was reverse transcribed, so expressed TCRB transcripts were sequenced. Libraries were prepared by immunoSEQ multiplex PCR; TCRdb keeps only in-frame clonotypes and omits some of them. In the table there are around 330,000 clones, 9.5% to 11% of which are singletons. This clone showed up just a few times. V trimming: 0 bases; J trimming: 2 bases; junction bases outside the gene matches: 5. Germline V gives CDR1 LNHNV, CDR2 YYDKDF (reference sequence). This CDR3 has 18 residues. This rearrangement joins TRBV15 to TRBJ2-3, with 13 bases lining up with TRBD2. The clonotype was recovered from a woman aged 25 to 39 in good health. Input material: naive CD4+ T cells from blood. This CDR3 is CATSRDWTSGSTTDTQYF. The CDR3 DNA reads TGTGCCACCAGCAGAGATTGGACTAGCGGGAGTACCACAGATACGCAGTATTTT.